This TCR beta chain is from a study of OX40 agonist ivuxolimab in advanced cancers. Only in-frame clones appear in the TCRdb table, and some are missing; sequencing was by immunoSEQ multiplex PCR. The sample includes around 64,000 clones, around nine tenths of them seen just once. The clonotype originates from an adult with an advanced solid tumor such as melanoma, head and neck, liver or kidney cancer. Here the sequenced sample was CD4+ or CD8+ T cells sorted from blood, taken in a trial of the OX40 agonist ivuxolimab.

CDR3 loop: CASSPGAGSYEQYF. For the CDR3, the DNA is TGTGCCAGCAGCCCGGGGGCAGGCTCCTACGAGCAGTACTTC. V is TRBV7-2 and J is TRBJ2-7; D is perhaps TRBD1 or TRBD2 (6 bases each). V was trimmed by 5 bases and J by 0 bases, leaving 11 bases between them. Germline CDR1 and CDR2: SGHTA and FQGNSA. This CDR3 contains 14 residues. The complete variable domain, with remaining parts taken from reference TRBV7-2 and TRBJ2-7, reads GAGVSQSPSNKVTEKGKDVELRCDPISGHTALYWYRQSLGQGLEFLIYFQGNSAPDKSGLPSDRFSAERTGGSVSTLTIQRTQQEDSAVYLCASSPGAGSYEQYFGPGTRLTVT.